This TCR beta chain was recovered during a study of T cell responses to AZD1222 COVID-19 vaccine. For the study at large: Second doses were pooled across both intervals (about 4 or about 12 weeks).

The study, taken as a whole, reports: Clonal diversity may have been underestimated in mostly white British donors. Seropositive status at baseline applied to only a handful of AZD1222 recipients. Within unmutated variant regions lay the reported targets of nearly half of spike-specific TCRs.

The repertoire was sequenced with immunoSEQ multiplex PCR; TCRdb's copy has only in-frame clones and lacks some. The table records 130,000 to 150,000 clones, around 93% of them present only once. Note on this clone: Its antigen is currently unknown.

The CDR3 consists of 15 residues. The ends were cut back, 5 bases at V and 0 bases at J, with 14 bases in the middle. CDR1 is SGHAT, CDR2 FQNNGV, per germline. The rearrangement uses TRBV11-2 and TRBJ2-7; D is unresolved. The source was peripheral blood, collected on day 0 of AZD1222 vaccination. The clonotype comes from an adult in good health. The CDR3 reads CASSPGGYRSYEQYF. CDR3 sequence (DNA): TGTGCCAGCAGCCCCGGTGGATATCGCTCCTACGAGCAGTACTTC.